A selection of T cell receptor beta chains follows, all from one sample in a study of monozygotic twins with inflammatory bowel disease. TCRdb derives one entry per CDR3 protein from the 5' RACE reads, leaving out DNA. This sample's clone table lists about 330,000 distinct CDR3 sequences. Sequencing was performed on blood. The receptor set was obtained from a human donor with ulcerative colitis or Crohn's disease, or a healthy co-twin of an affected twin (not recorded which). Each CDR3 is given with its conserved first and last residue. Each record gives: J gene, V gene, clone size, CDR3 protein. The listing skips clone size in some rows; elsewhere it reads once, few, many or a size class.

J: TRBJ2-2; V: TRBV5-1; size: NA; CDR3: CVSSRRGIRTGELFF
J: TRBJ2-5; V: TRBV3-1; size: NA; CDR3: CASRPYSGLAGEAPPETQYF
J: TRBJ2-7; V: TRBV29-1; size: NA; CDR3: CSVTGHLEYEQYF
J: TRBJ2-6; V: TRBV6-2/TRBV6-3; size: medium-sized; CDR3: CASSSEDSGANVLTF
J: TRBJ2-7; V: TRBV6-6; size: NA; CDR3: CASSYSAYEQYF
J: TRBJ2-7; V: TRBV29-1; size: NA; CDR3: CSVYNPGQGKYEQYF
J: TRBJ1-1; V: TRBV28; size: NA; CDR3: CASSLWDTEAFF
J: TRBJ1-2; V: TRBV6-6; size: NA; CDR3: CASSTESYGYTF
J: TRBJ2-1; V: TRBV5-1; size: NA; CDR3: CASSPPGTSGSPVYNEQFF
J: TRBJ1-2; V: TRBV3-1; size: NA; CDR3: CASSHGTNYGYTF
J: TRBJ2-3; V: TRBV7-9; size: NA; CDR3: CASSFGPGQFTDTQYF
J: TRBJ2-7; V: TRBV6-1; size: NA; CDR3: CASSAKVGQYF
J: TRBJ1-4; V: TRBV10-3; size: NA; CDR3: CAISDSITGTGNEKLFF
J: TRBJ1-2; V: TRBV3-1; size: NA; CDR3: CASSPGGAHYGYTF
J: TRBJ2-5; V: TRBV4-1; size: NA; CDR3: CASSQDEDRTQYF
J: TRBJ1-3; V: TRBV7-6; size: NA; CDR3: CASSPRRNSGNTIYF
J: TRBJ2-4; V: TRBV29-1; size: NA; CDR3: CSVVNGGQGIQYF
J: TRBJ1-6; V: TRBV20-1; size: NA; CDR3: CSAPPSRNSPLHF
J: TRBJ2-5; V: TRBV7-2; size: NA; CDR3: CASSLRTGQRGETQYF
J: TRBJ2-3; V: TRBV15; size: NA; CDR3: CATSSHPGLSTDTQYF
J: TRBJ2-2; V: TRBV9; size: NA; CDR3: CASSVGVRGATGELFF
J: TRBJ1-1; V: TRBV7-9; size: NA; CDR3: CASSDRGTEAFF
J: TRBJ1-5; V: TRBV20-1; size: NA; CDR3: CSAQGTGIHQPQHF
J: TRBJ2-1; V: TRBV20-1; size: NA; CDR3: CTARAGTSGAGVYNEQFF
J: TRBJ1-1; V: TRBV20-1; size: NA; CDR3: CSARPPRGMNTEAFF
J: TRBJ2-1; V: TRBV14; size: NA; CDR3: CASSQDWRGEQFF
J: TRBJ2-1; V: TRBV29-1; size: NA; CDR3: CSVVTAAGGREQFF
J: TRBJ1-1; V: TRBV7-2; size: NA; CDR3: CASAGNTEAFF
J: TRBJ2-2; V: TRBV5-1; size: NA; CDR3: CASKELTNTGELFF
J: TRBJ2-3; V: TRBV7-8; size: NA; CDR3: CASSLGAGGYTDTQYF
J: TRBJ1-1; V: TRBV6-5; size: NA; CDR3: CASSYSFRVGSTEAFF
J: TRBJ2-5; V: TRBV30; size: NA; CDR3: CAWRGTEETQYF
J: TRBJ1-2; V: TRBV6-5; size: NA; CDR3: CASSSSDRFSSYNYGYTF
J: TRBJ1-1; V: TRBV29-1; size: NA; CDR3: CSVAEGRADTEAFF
J: TRBJ2-3; V: TRBV27; size: NA; CDR3: CASSFIRNTDTQYF
J: TRBJ1-1; V: TRBV6-1; size: NA; CDR3: CASSVGQGFLTEAFF
J: TRBJ1-2; V: TRBV27; size: NA; CDR3: CASRLGGGQLASNYGYTF
J: TRBJ2-1; V: TRBV30; size: NA; CDR3: CAWTTLAGEHEQFF
J: TRBJ2-5; V: TRBV18; size: NA; CDR3: CASSPAGGETQYF
J: TRBJ2-5; V: TRBV5-1; size: NA; CDR3: CAGSLVSETQYF
J: TRBJ2-3; V: TRBV29-1; size: NA; CDR3: CSVGERGTDTQYF